This T cell receptor beta chain appears in the sequencing data of a study of blood T cell repertoires in COVID-19. About the study: The United States, Italy and Spain were the sources of the acute and convalescent COVID-19 samples. In each case, the material was cDNA or gDNA derived from T cells, B-cell-depleted T cells, or PBMCs.

The data were produced by immunoSEQ multiplex PCR, yet TCRdb's version contains in-frame clones alone and is incomplete. The data show approximately 490,000 clones, roughly nine tenths seen once. V was trimmed by 1 base and J by 2 bases, leaving 8 bases between them. Germline V lookup: CDR1 SEHNR, CDR2 FQNEAQ (reference sequence). The length of the CDR3 is 14 residues. The genes are TRBV7-9 and TRBJ2-5; no firm D call. The source of this sequence is a woman in her sixties or seventies who had recovered from COVID-19. What was sequenced was PBMCs or T cells enriched from blood (not recorded which). CDR3 residues: CASSLVSKQETQYF. The CDR3 coding sequence is TGTGCCAGCAGCTTAGTCTCTAAACAAGAGACCCAGTACTTC.